This TCR beta chain was observed in a study of shared clonotypes between healthy human individuals. The table came from immunoSEQ multiplex PCR; TCRdb's copy has only in-frame clones and leaves some out. The profile shows hundreds of thousands of clones, around 67% of them singletons. This clone was counted between two and nine times. V lost 1 base and J 6 bases, leaving 13 bases between the germline ends. The CDR3 is made up of 14 amino acids. CDR1 SGDLS and CDR2 YYNGEE come from the germline V gene. This clonotype was obtained from a woman aged 25-40 years in good health. The chain employs TRBV9 and TRBJ2-5, with TRBD1 as a possible D gene (5 bases). The sample was memory CD4+ T cells sorted from blood. Subset: CD45RA-negative fraction. CDR3 sequence: CASSVLDRGQTQYF. The CDR3 nucleotides read TGTGCCAGCAGCGTACTCGACAGAGGCCAGACCCAGTACTTC.